The table lists the clone carrying this T cell receptor beta chain with many counts. The antigen remains undetermined. Attachment of unique molecular identifiers was made to individual cDNA molecules. A single record per CDR3 protein comes from TCRdb applying MiXCR to the 5' RACE reads. The table has roughly 41,000 distinct CDR3 sequences, 5% to 6% seen once. These data originate in a study of early T cells in non-severe SARS-CoV-2 infection. Overall study: Sequenced material consisted of bulk RNA (from unsorted whole blood), and chains were unpaired. General study points: Matching results from VDJdb favored anti-spike CD8 responses, leaving private and CD4 specificities undetected.

V shed 2 bases and J shed 11 bases, with 10 bases lying between them. The CDR3 is 12 amino acids. Per germline, CDR1 SGHAT and CDR2 FQNNGV. This clonotype was sampled from an adult who was a healthcare worker with PCR-confirmed SARS-CoV-2 infection or an uninfected control (not recorded which). This chain links TRBV11-2 with TRBJ2-1, with a weak D call TRBD2 (6 bases). This sample comprised whole blood, obtained at baseline. The chain's CDR3 is CASSLIAEKQFF. The CDR3 DNA is TGTGCCAGCAGCTTAATAGCGGAAAAGCAGTTCTTC.